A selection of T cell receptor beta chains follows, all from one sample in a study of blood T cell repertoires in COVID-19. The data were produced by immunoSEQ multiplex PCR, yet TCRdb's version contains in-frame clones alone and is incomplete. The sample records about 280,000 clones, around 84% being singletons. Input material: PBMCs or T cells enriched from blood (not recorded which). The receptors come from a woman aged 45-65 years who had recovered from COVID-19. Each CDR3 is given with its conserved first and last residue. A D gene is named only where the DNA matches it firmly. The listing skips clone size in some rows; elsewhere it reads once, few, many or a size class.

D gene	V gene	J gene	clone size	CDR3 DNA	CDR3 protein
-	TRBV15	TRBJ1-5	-	TGTGCCACCAGCAGACGGACGGGAGACAATCAGCCCCAGCATTTT	CATSRRTGDNQPQHF
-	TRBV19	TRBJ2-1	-	TGTGCCAGTAAGGGGGTCGAGCAGTTCTTC	CASKGVEQFF
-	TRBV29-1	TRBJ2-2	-	TGCAGCGTTGGGGGGCACACCGGGGAGCTGTTTTTT	CSVGGHTGELFF
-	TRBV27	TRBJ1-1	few	TGTGCCAGCAGTTTGGGGGCCACTAACACTGAAGCTTTCTTT	CASSLGATNTEAFF
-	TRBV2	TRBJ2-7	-	TGTGCCAGCGCCCCCCAACGAGGGTCCTACGAGCAGTACTTC	CASAPQRGSYEQYF
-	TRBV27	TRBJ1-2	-	TGTGCCAGCAGTTTATCCTTCAGAAACTATGGCTACACCTTC	CASSLSFRNYGYTF
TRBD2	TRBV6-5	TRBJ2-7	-	TGTGCCATATGGACTAGCGGCTACGAGCAGTACTTC	CAIWTSGYEQYF
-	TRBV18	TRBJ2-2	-	TGTGCCAGCTCACCACCGGTTGGCAGTCCCGGGGAGCTGTTTTTT	CASSPPVGSPGELFF
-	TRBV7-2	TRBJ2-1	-	TGTGCCAGCAGCTTAATCTCTGGCTCCTCCTACAATGAGCAGTTCTTC	CASSLISGSSYNEQFF
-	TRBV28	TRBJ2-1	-	TGTGCCAGCAGTTTATCTATCCGGGCGGGGACAGCGCAGTTCTTC	CASSLSIRAGTAQFF
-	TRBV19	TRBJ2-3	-	TGTGCCAGTAGTATTAGAGGCACAAGGGGTACGCAGTATTTT	CASSIRGTRGTQYF
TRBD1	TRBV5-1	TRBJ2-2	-	TGCGCCAGCAGCTTCTTTGGGGGACAGGGGACTACCGGGGAGCTGTTTTTT	CASSFFGGQGTTGELFF
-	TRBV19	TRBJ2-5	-	TGTGCCAGTAGTACCCAAAGACAGCTCCAAGAGACCCAGTACTTC	CASSTQRQLQETQYF
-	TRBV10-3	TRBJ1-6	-	TGTGCCATCAGTGTAGGACAGAATAATTCACCCCTCCACTTT	CAISVGQNNSPLHF
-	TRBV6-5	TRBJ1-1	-	TGTGCCAGCAAGGTCCAGGGGAACACTGAAGCTTTCTTT	CASKVQGNTEAFF
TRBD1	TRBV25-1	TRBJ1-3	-	TGTGCCAGCAGTCCAACAGGGGGTTCTGGAAACACCATATATTTT	CASSPTGGSGNTIYF
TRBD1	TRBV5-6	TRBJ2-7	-	TGTGCCAGCAGCCGACAGGGGCCTTCCTACGAGCAGTACTTC	CASSRQGPSYEQYF
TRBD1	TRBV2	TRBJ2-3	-	TGTGCCAGTGTTCGGGACAGGGGGCCAGATACGCAGTATTTT	CASVRDRGPDTQYF
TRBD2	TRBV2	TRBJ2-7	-	TGTGCCAGCACACCCCGGGGCCTAGCGGGAGAGCAGTACTTC	CASTPRGLAGEQYF
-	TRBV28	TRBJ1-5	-	TGTGCCAGCACATTGACAGGCCCGGGGCCCCAGCATTTT	CASTLTGPGPQHF
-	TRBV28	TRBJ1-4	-	TGTGCCAGCAGGCCGTATAGGGACATAAATGAAAAACTGTTTTTT	CASRPYRDINEKLFF
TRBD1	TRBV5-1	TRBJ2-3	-	TGCGCCAGCAGCGGCGGACAGGGGACAGATACGCAGTATTTT	CASSGGQGTDTQYF
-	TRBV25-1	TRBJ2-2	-	TGTGCCAGCAGTGTCCCACAGGGTTCGGCCGGGGAGCTGTTTTTT	CASSVPQGSAGELFF
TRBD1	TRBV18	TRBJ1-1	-	TGTGCCAGCCTCGGGACAGGGCCATTGGGCACTGAAGCTTTCTTT	CASLGTGPLGTEAFF
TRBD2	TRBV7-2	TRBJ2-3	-	TGTGCCAGCAGCCGCCGGGTGACTAGCGGGAGGGAACTTACAGATACGCAGTATTTT	CASSRRVTSGRELTDTQYF
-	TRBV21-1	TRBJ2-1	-	TGTGCCAGCAGCAAAGCCGAGACAGGGGGCATAAATGAGCAGTTCTTC	CASSKAETGGINEQFF
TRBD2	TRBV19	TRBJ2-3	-	TGTGCCAGTAGTATTCCGGGGCGGGGGGGCACAGATACGCAGTATTTT	CASSIPGRGGTDTQYF
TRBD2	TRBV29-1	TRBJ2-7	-	TGCAGCGTCACGAAGCGGGGGGGAGCGACCGAGCAGTACTTC	CSVTKRGGATEQYF